Listed here is a single TCR beta chain. Its cognate antigen has yet to be identified. Base qualities are not at hand, and no much larger clone is one base apart. This specimen belongs to a study of blood T cell repertoires in COVID-19 (TCRdb year 2020). Regarding the study in general: The collaborator samples originated in the United States, Italy and Spain and spanned the acute and convalescent phases of COVID-19. The prospective study material was composed of cDNA or gDNA derived from T cells, B-cell-depleted T cells, or PBMCs. The dataset comprised deeply sampled blood TCRbeta repertoires from subjects exposed to, actively infected with, or recovered from COVID-19. A freely available public database, intended as a resource for researchers studying the immune response to SARS-CoV-2, is where the repertoires were released. The samples were drawn from two sources: the first 160 participants of the ongoing ImmuneRACE study, and 1,200 or so subjects contributed by 6 global collaborators. The sample metadata nearly always contained a de-identified subject ID, COVID-19 status, age in years and sex. HLA class I and class II types, where available, came from metadata supplied by the sample provider rather than from assay-based typing.

The immunoSEQ Assay, a bias-controlled multiplex PCR, was used to amplify TCRbeta CDR3 regions from genomic DNA. The paper's data handling went like this. The number of nucleated cells in each sample was estimated by amplification of reference gene primers within the assay. Sequence reads were collapsed and filtered to measure the absolute abundance of every unique TCRbeta CDR3 rearrangement. Productive Simpson clonality was computed per sample as the square root of Simpson's diversity index over productive rearrangements. Drawn from immuneACCESS, this table holds only the in-frame rearrangements with V and J called that TCRdb kept. Clones are partly lost; checked studies trace under half to an unresolved V gene and leave the rest unexplained. The DNA was the basis for D and trimming; V, J and clone size are from that table. This sample gives over 150,000 clones in total; about 87% of them show up just once. The leading ten clones occupy approximately 0.6% of the sample.

One collaborating source in Seattle enrolled patients while the patients were actively infected and followed the patients over time throughout the course of disease. Each collaborating institution followed its own protocols to collect whole blood in K2EDTA tubes. For TCRbeta analysis, collaborators shipped samples in one of three forms: frozen whole blood, isolated PBMCs, or DNA extracted from either of those sample types. The germline V gene encodes CDR1 LNHDA and CDR2 SQIVND (reference sequence). V and J lose 5 bases and 3 bases, and a span of 14 bases separates them. Including the terminal cysteine and phenylalanine, the CDR3 comprises 15 residues. Of all the DNA, just the CDR3 is kept, 45 bases in frame from base 1. General findings and caveats noted by the study authors: The amount of clinical and demographic metadata varied by source and participant and was provided uncurated.

The sequence is built from TRBV19 and TRBJ1-5; the D gene lacks a confident call. The receptor comes from a man in his 60s with COVID-19, enrolled during active disease. Material for sequencing was peripheral blood. In nucleotide form, the sequence is TGTGCCAGTAGTCCCTACCTAACAGCCAATCAGCCCCAGCATTTT. This gives the protein CASSPYLTANQPQHF.